Listed below are T cell receptor beta chains from one sample, sequenced in a study of cytomegalovirus exposure and HLA in healthy donors. Sequencing was performed with immunoSEQ multiplex PCR; in TCRdb, only in-frame clones are kept and a portion is missing. The sample holds 200,000 or so clones, about four fifths seen once. The sequencing sample was made of PBMCs. These receptors came from a woman aged 50 to 60 in good health and CMV-seropositive. CDR3s include the opening cysteine and the closing phenylalanine or tryptophan. The D gene is left open where the match is weak.

cdr3_aa	cdr3_nt	v_call	j_call	d_call
CASSLRVQGGFTGELFF	TGTGCCAGCAGCTTGAGGGTACAGGGGGGCTTTACCGGGGAGCTGTTTTTT	TRBV5-5	TRBJ2-2	TRBD1
CASSGQGSRTTDTQYF	TGTGCCAGCAGTGGACAGGGGTCGCGGACCACAGATACGCAGTATTTT	TRBV25-1	TRBJ2-3	TRBD1
CASSPAGQGTYEQYF	TGTGCCAGCAGCCCCGCGGGACAGGGGACCTACGAGCAGTACTTC	TRBV4-2	TRBJ2-7	TRBD1
CASSQEGGYGYTF	TGCGCCAGCAGCCAGGAGGGTGGCTATGGCTACACCTTC	TRBV4-3	TRBJ1-2	.
CASSSRAGASYEQYF	TGTGCCAGCAGCTCCCGAGCGGGCGCTTCCTACGAGCAGTACTTC	TRBV13	TRBJ2-7	.
CASRPSNRGFYEQCF	TGTGCCAGCAGGCCCTCGAACAGGGGGTTCTACGAGCAGTGCTTC	TRBV6-5	TRBJ2-7	TRBD1
CASSGPGGAYNEQFF	TGTGCCAGCAGTGGGCCCGGGGGTGCCTACAATGAGCAGTTCTTC	TRBV2	TRBJ2-1	.
CASRDNSGQGTEAFF	TGTGCCAGCAGAGATAATTCGGGACAGGGCACTGAAGCTTTCTTT	TRBV7-9	TRBJ1-1	TRBD1
CAWSVWGDQPQHF	TGTGCCTGGAGTGTATGGGGGGATCAGCCCCAGCATTTT	TRBV30	TRBJ1-5	.
CASGQGPNTEAFF	TGTGCCAGCGGACAGGGTCCGAACACTGAAGCTTTCTTT	TRBV5-5	TRBJ1-1	TRBD1
CASSRTELNTEAFF	TGCGCCAGCAGTCGGACAGAGCTGAACACTGAAGCTTTCTTT	TRBV4-1	TRBJ1-1	.
CASTGSGGGTKTQYF	TGTGCCAGCACGGGGTCGGGGGGGGGCACGAAGACCCAGTACTTC	TRBV7-2	TRBJ2-5	TRBD2
CASSPLWAGQSSYTF	TGTGCCAGCAGCCCCCTATGGGCAGGCCAGAGTAGCTACACCTTC	TRBV4-2	TRBJ1-2	.
CASSVASGGIYEQFF	TGTGCCAGCAGCGTAGCTAGCGGGGGGATCTATGAGCAGTTCTTC	TRBV9	TRBJ2-1	TRBD2